Shown below are 13 T cell receptor beta chains from a single sample sequenced in a study of blood T cells in healthy people across ages. A second PCR of about 7 to 12 cycles used a sample-barcoded 5' primer and a J-beta primer mix. TCRdb re-analysed the 5' RACE reads in MiXCR, keeping a single row per CDR3 protein. Among 1.4 million to 1.5 million distinct CDR3 sequences listed, roughly 40% were seen once. The sequenced sample consisted of blood. These receptors all stem from a woman between 18 and 29 years old in good health.

The table lists this clonotype with a count of one. This rearrangement joins TRBV6-5 to TRBJ2-7; D may be TRBD2 (8 bases). The germline CDR1 and CDR2 sequences are MNHEY and SVGAGI. Deletions cut 0 bases from V and 0 bases from J, with 21 bases between. The CDR3 spans 19 residues. CDR3 residues: CASSYSAGGTGTSSYEQYF. CDR3 DNA sequence: TGTGCCAGCAGTTACTCAGCAGGGGGAACCGGGACTAGCTCCTACGAGCAGTACTTC.

This sequence joins TRBV20-1 and TRBJ2-1, with 10 bases lining up with TRBD2. With the DNA end fitting TRBJ2-7 better, the J assignment may be wrong. This CDR3 has 16 residues. Germline V CDR1 and CDR2: DFQATT, SNEGSKA (reference sequence). This CDR3 reads CSARGGSGRFYNEQYF. The CDR3 DNA sequence: TGCAGTGCTAGAGGTGGTAGCGGGAGGTTCTACAATGAGCAGTACTTC.

The chain joins TRBV10-3 to TRBJ2-7; D may be TRBD1 (6 bases). Germline V lookup: CDR1 ENHRY, CDR2 SYGVKD. This CDR3 is built from 19 residues. V dropped 2 bases and J dropped 4 bases, with 27 bases sitting between them. The CDR3 protein is CAISEEVGRQVLREYEQYF. CDR3 coding DNA: TGTGCCATCAGTGAGGAGGTGGGGAGACAGGTCCTCAGGGAGTACGAGCAGTACTTC.

The V and J genes are TRBV6-1 and TRBJ2-1; the match to TRBD1 covers 8 bases. This CDR3 is built from 14 residues. Germline V CDR1 and CDR2: MNHNS, SASEGT. With 1 base clipped from V and 7 bases from J, the junction kept 3 bases outside the gene matches. CDR3 DNA: TGTGCCAGCAGTGAAGAAGGACAGGGTAATGAGCAGTTCTTC. The encoded protein is CASSEEGQGNEQFF.

The gene calls are TRBV7-2 and TRBJ2-4; 8 nucleotides agree with TRBD1. V lost 2 bases, J lost 13 bases, and 16 bases stayed unmatched. The germline CDR1 and CDR2 sequences are SGHTA and FQGNSA. This CDR3 is built from 16 residues. The CDR3, as DNA: TGTGCCAGCAGCTTATTCCCAGGGGGCTTATTAGGGGGGCAGTACTTC. Its protein product is CASSLFPGGLLGGQYF.

The rearrangement uses TRBV19 and TRBJ2-1; 11 nucleotides match TRBD2. The ends lost 6 bases at V and 0 bases at J; junction bases unmatched: 10. The CDR3 totals 18 residues. CDR1 and CDR2 from the germline V gene are LNHDA and SQIVND (reference sequence). CDR3 coding DNA: TGTGCCAGTAGCCCCATAGCGGGAGGGCCGACCTCCTACAATGAGCAGTTCTTC. Protein: CASSPIAGGPTSYNEQFF.

The V call is TRBV7-9, the J call TRBJ2-3; the match to TRBD2 covers 14 bases. With 5 bases clipped from V and 5 bases from J, the junction kept 6 bases outside the gene matches. The CDR3 loop spans 16 amino acids. Germline V gene lookup returns CDR1 SEHNR and CDR2 FQNEAQ (reference sequence). CDR3 bases: TGTGCCAGCAGCAAGACTAGCGGGAGGGCGAGAGATACGCAGTATTTT. It yields the protein CASSKTSGRARDTQYF. The variable domain in full, completed from reference TRBV7-9 and TRBJ2-3, reads DTGVSQNPRHKITKRGQNVTFRCDPISEHNRLYWYRQTLGQGPEFLTYFQNEAQLEKSRLLSDRFSAERPKGSFSTLEIQRTEQGDSAMYLCASSKTSGRARDTQYFGPGTRLTVL.

In this sample, this clonotype turned up a few times. This chain joins TRBV29-1 and TRBJ2-1; tentatively, D is TRBD1 or TRBD2 (6 bases each). There are 13 residues in the CDR3. Trimming took off 4 bases at V and 8 bases at J, with 15 bases between the two ends. In germline, CDR1 is SQVTM, CDR2 ANQGSEA. CDR3 in DNA: TGCAGCGTTGTGGATTTAGGGGGGTATGAGCAGTTCTTC. Translation gives CSVVDLGGYEQFF.

The V call is TRBV20-1, the J call TRBJ1-2, with D hard to call. CDR1 is DFQATT and CDR2 is SNEGSKA in the germline V gene (reference sequence). Trimming left V 3 bases short and J 8 bases short, with 13 bases between. The CDR3 totals 12 residues. The CDR3 DNA reads TGCAGTGCTAGCTTCTCCCTCGGGGGCTACACCTTC. It encodes CSASFSLGGYTF.

This chain joins TRBV27 and TRBJ2-3; TRBD2 aligns across 8 bases. The CDR3 contains 13 residues. Germline values: CDR1 MNHEY, CDR2 SMNVEV (reference sequence). Trimming cost V 7 bases and J 5 bases; bases outside gene matches: 5. In DNA form, the CDR3 reads TGTGCCAGCACGGGGGGGAGGGTAGATACGCAGTATTTT. Encoded protein: CASTGGRVDTQYF.

A few counts support this clonotype. This chain joins TRBV12-3 or TRBV12-4 and TRBJ2-7, with 12 bases aligning to TRBD2. Unmatched junction bases numbered 6, after V lost 5 bases and J lost 4 bases. The CDR3 is 15 residues long. CDR3: CASSLASGRAYEQYF. CDR3 nucleotides: TGTGCCAGCAGTCTCGCTAGCGGGAGGGCTTACGAGCAGTACTTC.

The rearrangement uses TRBV20-1 and TRBJ2-3, with a possible D match to TRBD2 (6 bases). Deletions cut 6 bases from V and 2 bases from J, with 18 bases between. The length of the CDR3 is 15 residues. Germline V gives CDR1 DFQATT, CDR2 SNEGSKA (reference sequence). The CDR3 protein is CSAINPGEVTDTQYF. The CDR3 bases are TGCAGTGCCATCAATCCGGGAGAGGTCACAGATACGCAGTATTTT.

V and J are TRBV5-1 and TRBJ1-5; D ambiguous. The V and J ends lost 0 bases and 5 bases respectively, with 9 bases between them. CDR1 is SGHRS, CDR2 YFSETQ, per germline. This CDR3 is 14 amino acids long. CDR3 coding DNA: TGCGCCAGCAGCTTGGGGACCTCGGATCAGCCCCAGCATTTT. Residues: CASSLGTSDQPQHF.